Below are 12 T cell receptor beta chains sequenced from a single sample in a study of early T cells in non-severe SARS-CoV-2 infection. Each CDR3 protein gets one entry after TCRdb re-called the 5' RACE reads with MiXCR. This table has about 60,000 distinct CDR3 sequences, 10% to 15% appearing once. The sample comprised whole blood. The receptors shown here come from an adult who was a healthcare worker with PCR-confirmed SARS-CoV-2 infection or an uninfected control (not recorded which).

The DNA of the CDR3 is TGTGCCAGCAGTTTTGCGACAGGGAACCCTGGAAACACCATATATTTT. Amino acids: CASSFATGNPGNTIYF. The chain joins TRBV12-3 or TRBV12-4 to TRBJ1-3; TRBD1 matches 7 bases. Trimming cost V 3 bases and J 2 bases; bases outside gene matches: 7. The length of the CDR3 is 16 residues.

The chain uses TRBV11-3 and TRBJ2-3, with 8 bases aligning to TRBD1. CDR3 length equals 14 residues. Trimming cost V 4 bases and J 6 bases; bases outside gene matches: 6. Germline CDR1 and CDR2: SGHNT and YENEEA. The CDR3 spells CASSSGQASDTQYF. CDR3 bases: TGTGCCAGCAGCTCGGGACAGGCAAGCGATACGCAGTATTTT.

The chain combines TRBV7-9 with TRBJ1-4, with D possibly being TRBD1 (5 bases). V was shortened by 8 bases and J by 8 bases, with 15 bases between the two germline ends. CDR3 size: 13 residues. Germline V lookup: CDR1 SEHNR, CDR2 FQNEAQ (reference sequence). CDR3 amino acids: CASQRGDAEKLFF. In DNA form, the CDR3 reads TGTGCCAGCCAGCGAGGGGATGCAGAAAAACTGTTTTTT.

This clonotype was seen ten or more times. The chain links TRBV5-6 to TRBJ2-3; D might be TRBD2 (6 bases). V lost 4 bases and J 7 bases, leaving 13 bases between the germline ends. Germline assignment: CDR1 SGHDT and CDR2 YYEEEE. CDR3 length: 13 residues. CDR3 sequence: CASSAGLTNTQYF. In nucleotides, the CDR3 is TGTGCCAGCAGCGCGGGACTTACTAATACGCAGTATTTT. Full variable domain (outside the CDR3, taken from reference TRBV5-6 and TRBJ2-3): DAGVTQSPTHLIKTRGQQVTLRCSPKSGHDTVSWYQQALGQGPQFIFQYYEEEERQRGNFPDRFSGHQFPNYSSELNVNALLLGDSALYLCASSAGLTNTQYFGPGTRLTVL.

This sequence joins TRBV6-6 and TRBJ2-3; 8 bases are shared with TRBD2. CDR1 and CDR2 from the germline V gene are MNHNY and SVGAGI (reference sequence). V was clipped by 7 bases and J by 0 bases; unmatched bases: 3. The CDR3 loop spans 14 amino acids. The CDR3 DNA is TGTGCCAGCACCCTAGCGGGTAGCACAGATACGCAGTATTTT. It encodes CASTLAGSTDTQYF.

The rearrangement joins TRBV4-1 to TRBJ2-5, with 8 bases matching TRBD2. With 0 bases clipped from V and 5 bases from J, the junction kept 11 bases outside the gene matches. CDR1 and CDR2 from the germline V gene are MGHRA and YSYEKL. The CDR3 length is 17 residues. The CDR3 DNA reads as TGCGCCAGCAGCCAAGATCGTATTAGCGGGATTTATGAGACCCAGTACTTC. This sequence encodes CASSQDRISGIYETQYF.

The rearrangement uses TRBV20-1 and TRBJ2-7; 7 nucleotides agree with TRBD1. The ends lost 3 bases at V and 6 bases at J; junction bases unmatched: 5. Germline V gene sequence: CDR1 DFQATT, CDR2 SNEGSKA (reference sequence). This CDR3 is built from 12 residues. CDR3 loop: CSARQGVGEQYF. The CDR3 DNA reads TGCAGTGCTAGGCAGGGGGTCGGCGAGCAGTACTTC.

This clonotype came up many times. CDR3 bases: TGTGCCAGCTCACCACCGGACGGAGCCTATGGCTACACCTTC. The encoded protein is CASSPPDGAYGYTF. This sequence joins TRBV18 and TRBJ1-2; no definite D call. From germline, CDR1 is KGHSH and CDR2 LQKENI. Deletions cut 0 bases from V and 4 bases from J, with 9 bases between. CDR3 size: 14 residues.

This clonotype was seen repeatedly, ten times or more. This chain's CDR3 is CASSASRGEQFF. The CDR3 bases are TGTGCCAGCAGCGCCTCCAGGGGTGAGCAGTTCTTC. The chain carries TRBV9 and TRBJ2-1; a possible D gene is TRBD1 (6 bases). V was shortened by 3 bases and J by 9 bases, with 10 bases between the two germline ends. The CDR3 contains 12 residues. Germline CDR1 is SGDLS and CDR2 is YYNGEE.

Only a few counts were recorded for this clonotype. This chain uses TRBV12-3 or TRBV12-4 with TRBJ1-1, with TRBD1 matching over 7 bases. The V and J ends lost 7 bases and 5 bases, in that order; junction bases with no gene match: 7. The CDR3 totals 13 residues. The CDR3 sequence: CASTIQGMTEAFF. DNA of the CDR3: TGTGCCAGCACAATACAGGGGATGACTGAAGCTTTCTTT.

The chain recombines TRBV7-6 with TRBJ1-1; TRBD1 matches 9 bases. The V gene's germline CDR1 is SGHVS and CDR2 FNYEAQ. The CDR3 length is 15 residues. With 4 bases clipped from V and 1 base from J, the junction kept 4 bases outside the gene matches. CDR3 amino acids: CASSYRDRENTEAFF. The CDR3 nucleotides read TGTGCCAGCAGCTACCGGGACAGGGAGAACACTGAAGCTTTCTTT.

The chain employs TRBV9 and TRBJ2-7; tentative D call: TRBD2 (5 bases). The CDR3 has 15 amino acids. V lost 3 bases and J 4 bases, leaving 17 bases between the germline ends. Germline values: CDR1 SGDLS, CDR2 YYNGEE. The CDR3 sequence is CASSAGLFLEYEQYF. DNA of the CDR3: TGTGCCAGCAGCGCTGGACTCTTTTTGGAGTACGAGCAGTACTTC.